The rows below give T cell receptor beta chains drawn from one sample of a study of human T cells and chemical hapten exposure. MiXCR, run by TCRdb on the RACE reads, gives a single entry per CDR3 protein. The table includes about 120,000 distinct CDR3 sequences, roughly 13% detected once. Sequenced material: whole blood, taken in connection with sensitization to the hapten diphenylcyclopropenone (DPC). The receptors stem from a man between 18 and 35 years old with alopecia areata. Some clones in this sample may be carry-over from other donors' samples. CDR3s include the opening cysteine and the closing phenylalanine or tryptophan. Fields, in order: clone size, D gene, V gene, J gene, CDR3 protein, CDR3 DNA. D genes are given only for firm matches. Some rows mark clone size as missing; the rest say once, few, many or name a class of expanded clone.

.	TRBD1	TRBV20-1	TRBJ2-3	CSARDPDRGRRNTQYF	TGCAGTGCTAGAGACCCGGACAGGGGGCGGAGGAATACGCAGTATTTT
few	.	TRBV12-3/TRBV12-4	TRBJ1-1	CASIRVEAFF	TGTGCCAGCATTAGGGTTGAAGCTTTCTTT
.	TRBD1	TRBV19	TRBJ1-1	CASSIAQGADTEAFF	TGTGCCAGTAGTATCGCCCAGGGGGCGGACACTGAAGCTTTCTTT
.	.	TRBV27	TRBJ1-6	CASSLTGSSPLHF	TGTGCCAGCAGTTTAACAGGGAGTTCACCCCTCCACTTT
few	.	TRBV7-2	TRBJ2-5	CASSPGGGLETQYF	TGTGCCAGCAGCCCCGGAGGGGGGTTGGAGACCCAGTACTTC
.	.	TRBV6-5	TRBJ1-1	CASSYSSGEAFF	TGTGCCAGCAGTTACTCCTCTGGAGAGGCTTTCTTT
few	TRBD1	TRBV6-1	TRBJ1-2	CASSEGYPGQGGYGYTF	TGTGCCAGCAGTGAAGGGTACCCGGGACAGGGGGGTTATGGCTACACCTTC
.	TRBD1	TRBV2	TRBJ2-5	CASSGDRGFEETQYF	TGTGCCAGCAGTGGGGACAGGGGATTTGAAGAGACCCAGTACTTC
.	TRBD1	TRBV12-5	TRBJ2-2	CASGLQGAFTGELFF	TGTGCTAGTGGCCTACAGGGGGCATTCACCGGGGAGCTGTTTTTT
few	.	TRBV12-3/TRBV12-4	TRBJ1-2	CASSHRRLLLNNYGYTF	TGTGCCAGCAGTCATCGACGACTGCTACTGAATAACTATGGCTACACCTTC
.	.	TRBV5-1	TRBJ1-6	CASSSSGDYNSPLHF	TGCGCCAGCAGCTCATCAGGGGACTATAATTCACCCCTCCACTTT
.	.	TRBV12-3/TRBV12-4	TRBJ1-6	CASSDSQSSYNSPLHF	TGTGCCAGCAGTGATTCTCAGAGCTCCTATAATTCACCCCTCCACTTT
.	.	TRBV5-6	TRBJ1-4	CASSSPGVGANEKLFF	TGTGCCAGCAGCTCGCCAGGGGTTGGGGCTAATGAAAAACTGTTTTTT
few	TRBD1	TRBV29-1	TRBJ2-2	CSVTGAGELFF	TGCAGCGTTACAGGGGCCGGGGAGCTGTTTTTT
few	.	TRBV7-9	TRBJ2-7	CASSFFRGGQPYEQYF	TGTGCCAGCAGCTTTTTTCGCGGGGGCCAGCCCTACGAGCAGTACTTC
many	.	TRBV11-2	TRBJ1-1	CASSLVRVMNTEAFF	TGTGCCAGCAGCTTGGTGCGCGTTATGAACACTGAAGCTTTCTTT
few	.	TRBV20-1	TRBJ1-2	CSARDQGRLYGYTF	TGCAGTGCTAGAGATCAGGGCCGGCTCTATGGCTACACCTTC
.	.	TRBV7-3	TRBJ2-1	CASSPSSDYNEQFF	TGTGCCAGCAGCCCCTCCTCAGATTACAATGAGCAGTTCTTC
.	.	TRBV3-1	TRBJ2-1	CASSQDRTGDNEQFF	TGTGCCAGCAGCCAAGATCGGACGGGGGATAATGAGCAGTTCTTC
few	TRBD1	TRBV6-4	TRBJ1-1	CASSDAGDRELNTEAFF	TGTGCCAGCAGTGACGCAGGGGACAGGGAATTGAACACTGAAGCTTTCTTT
many	.	TRBV4-3	TRBJ1-2	CASSQDAGRNGYTF	TGCGCCAGCAGCCAAGATGCAGGGCGGAATGGCTACACCTTC
few	.	TRBV9	TRBJ1-4	CASSVDGRSEKLFF	TGTGCCAGCAGCGTAGACGGGCGGAGTGAAAAACTGTTTTTT
many	.	TRBV5-1	TRBJ1-2	CASSFQTQEVPYGYTF	TGCGCCAGCAGCTTCCAGACCCAAGAAGTCCCCTATGGCTACACCTTC
.	.	TRBV2	TRBJ1-2	CASPGEDNFYGYTF	TGTGCCAGCCCCGGGGAGGATAACTTCTATGGCTACACCTTC
.	.	TRBV13	TRBJ1-1	CASSPSLEAGTEAFF	TGTGCCAGCAGCCCCAGCCTGGAGGCGGGCACTGAAGCTTTCTTT
few	.	TRBV7-9	TRBJ2-7	CASSLVRGVNEQYF	TGTGCCAGCAGCTTGGTCAGGGGGGTGAACGAGCAGTACTTC